This entry describes one T cell receptor (beta chain). V dropped 7 bases and J dropped 7 bases, with 23 bases sitting between them. Germline values: CDR1 LNHDA, CDR2 SQIVND (reference sequence). This CDR3 is 16 amino acids long. The protocol was immunoSEQ multiplex PCR, while the TCRdb copy is restricted to in-frame clones and leaves out a portion. The profile shows 130,000 or so clones, over 75% of them singletons. This entry comes from a study of blood T cell repertoires in COVID-19. Study-wide context: The United States, Italy and Spain provided the acute and convalescent COVID-19 samples.

The J gene is TRBJ1-5, the V gene TRBV19, with a possible D match to TRBD1 (6 bases). Sequences were obtained from peripheral blood. The TCR sequence derives from a man between 60 and 75 years old with active or convalescent COVID-19. The CDR3: CASTALGTGSTQPQHF. The CDR3 coding sequence is TGTGCCAGTACCGCCCTGGGAACAGGGAGCACCCAGCCCCAGCATTTT.